This T cell receptor (beta chain) derives from a study of T cells in Graves' hyperthyroidism and ophthalmopathy. Findings and limits, study-wide: In blood, most of the thyroid clonotypes expanded above 0.001 were also present. The model's output predicted ophthalmopathy at a median of 6.5 months prior to onset.

Amplification yielded TCR beta CDR3 regions, with RNA transcripts as the source. Primed by the HTBI set, a first-round RT-PCR was run on the TCR CDR3. TCRdb passed the multiplex PCR reads through MiXCR, listing each CDR3 protein once. The top ten hold 65% to 80% of the sample, which has some 150,000 distinct CDR3 sequences, around 21% seen once. Diagnostic assessment was based on clinical symptoms, serum thyroxine and TRAb, thyroid ultrasound and orbital computed tomography. The PBMCs had their origin in around 9.1 ml of fresh peripheral blood. This CDR3 is built from 12 residues. CDR1 and CDR2 (germline): SGHAT, FQNNGV. Trimming took 5 bases from V and 6 from J, leaving 11 bases between them. This clonotype was seen ten or more times. Its antigen is currently unknown.

The receptor was derived from a woman aged 45-65 years with Graves' hyperthyroidism that later progressed to Graves' ophthalmopathy. The V gene is TRBV11-2, the J gene TRBJ2-7, with unresolved D. Sequencing was carried out using blood. This chain's CDR3 is CASSPGPAEQYF. The CDR3 DNA is TGTGCCAGCAGCCCCGGGCCAGCCGAGCAGTACTTC.